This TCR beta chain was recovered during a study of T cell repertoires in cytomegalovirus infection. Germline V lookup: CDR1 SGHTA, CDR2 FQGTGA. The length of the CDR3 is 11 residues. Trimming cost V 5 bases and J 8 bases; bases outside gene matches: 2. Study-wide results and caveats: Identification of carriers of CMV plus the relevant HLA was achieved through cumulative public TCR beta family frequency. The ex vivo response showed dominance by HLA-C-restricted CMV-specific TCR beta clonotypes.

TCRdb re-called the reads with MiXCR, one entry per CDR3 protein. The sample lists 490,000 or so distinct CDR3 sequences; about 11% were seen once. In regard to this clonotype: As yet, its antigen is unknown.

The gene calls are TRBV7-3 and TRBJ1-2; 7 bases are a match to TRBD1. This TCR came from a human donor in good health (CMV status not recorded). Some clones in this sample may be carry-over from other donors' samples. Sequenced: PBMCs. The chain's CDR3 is CASSTGVGYTF. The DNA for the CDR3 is TGTGCCAGCAGCACAGGGGTCGGCTACACCTTC.